These T cell receptor beta chains were read from a single sample in a study of siplizumab effects on memory and regulatory T cells. Clones were sequenced by immunoSEQ multiplex PCR, and TCRdb holds only the in-frame ones, with some missing. The sample carries some 120,000 clones, approximately 92% recorded once. The sample consisted of non-Treg CD4+ T cells sorted from blood. These receptors were obtained from a human donor in good health. CDR3s include the opening cysteine and the closing phenylalanine or tryptophan. Each record gives: J gene, D gene, V gene, CDR3 protein. D genes are given only for firm matches.

TRBJ1-1 . TRBV18 CASSPPSAPRAFF
TRBJ1-2 TRBD1 TRBV18 CASSPGQGEISGGYTF
TRBJ2-5 TRBD2 TRBV5-1 CASSFGASGGETQYF
TRBJ2-1 . TRBV6-6 CASSPEALYLNEQFF
TRBJ1-4 . TRBV7-9 CASSFPSTTNEKLFF
TRBJ1-2 TRBD1 TRBV27 CASVGQGGGYTF
TRBJ1-1 . TRBV5-4 CASSRGDTEAFF
TRBJ2-7 . TRBV7-9 CASSLWWTGEQYF
TRBJ2-5 TRBD2 TRBV7-2 CASSPLETSGGETQYF
TRBJ2-1 TRBD2 TRBV6-1 CASSEVWLAGGYNEQFF
TRBJ2-7 TRBD1 TRBV7-2 CASSDPGTGASYEQYF
TRBJ1-2 TRBD1 TRBV7-3 CASSPRTGPRVGYTF
TRBJ1-2 . TRBV28 CASIRGYGYTF
TRBJ1-2 . TRBV21-1 CASSKKRQGFDYGYTF
TRBJ1-1 . TRBV7-9 CASSDRLMNTEAFF
TRBJ1-6 TRBD1 TRBV2 CASRKDRGSSNSPLHF
TRBJ2-5 TRBD2 TRBV19 CASSIRLAGAQETQYF
TRBJ1-5 . TRBV7-2 CASSSTAFPTPQHF
TRBJ2-1 . TRBV27 CASRPPREAAEQFF
TRBJ2-7 TRBD1 TRBV6-5 CASKKRDREEQYF
TRBJ2-5 . TRBV27 CASSLLYGAGETQYF
TRBJ1-6 . TRBV19 CASRITRLGDSPLHF
TRBJ1-2 . TRBV7-2 CASSLDSLNYGYTF
TRBJ1-3 TRBD1 TRBV28 CNVRGTDSTIYF
TRBJ2-1 . TRBV11-1 CASSFWTLDSYNEQFF
TRBJ2-7 TRBD2 TRBV7-6 CASSYGTSGGAGEQYF
TRBJ2-7 TRBD1 TRBV7-3 CTSSGQGQVPPYGQYF
TRBJ1-5 . TRBV10-3 CAISDSYQPQHF
TRBJ1-2 . TRBV11-3 CASSLGGAGYTF
TRBJ2-1 . TRBV11-2 CASSPLGGDEQFF
TRBJ1-1 . TRBV5-1 CASVANTEAFF
TRBJ1-2 . TRBV4-1 CASSQGGGKGLYGYTF
TRBJ2-7 . TRBV10-3 CAISDGGGSSYEQYF
TRBJ2-7 TRBD2 TRBV7-8 CASSWGSGSSYEQYF
TRBJ2-3 . TRBV5-1 CASSLAAKSTDTQYF
TRBJ2-7 TRBD1 TRBV27 CASSLTRQGTYEQYF
TRBJ2-3 TRBD2 TRBV9 CASSPLRTSGTDTQYF
TRBJ1-3 . TRBV11-3 CASSLTMGNTIYF
TRBJ1-4 . TRBV7-9 CASSPQGANNEKLFF
TRBJ2-5 . TRBV18 CASSPRQLETQYF
TRBJ1-1 . TRBV6-1 CASDRDPKAFF
TRBJ1-2 . TRBV29-1 CSVDTVFNYGYTF
TRBJ1-3 . TRBV11-2 CASSGPTLYF
TRBJ2-1 TRBD2 TRBV11-1 CASSRRLAGEKAYNEQFF
TRBJ1-4 TRBD1 TRBV2 CASSAGGLNEKLFF
TRBJ1-1 . TRBV7-9 CASSLALEAFF
TRBJ2-3 TRBD2 TRBV5-1 CASSLGISGGQSDTQYF
TRBJ2-2 . TRBV9 CASSGANTGELFF
TRBJ1-1 . TRBV11-2 CASSLVRGTEAFF
TRBJ1-1 . TRBV7-2 CASSLDNTNTEAFF